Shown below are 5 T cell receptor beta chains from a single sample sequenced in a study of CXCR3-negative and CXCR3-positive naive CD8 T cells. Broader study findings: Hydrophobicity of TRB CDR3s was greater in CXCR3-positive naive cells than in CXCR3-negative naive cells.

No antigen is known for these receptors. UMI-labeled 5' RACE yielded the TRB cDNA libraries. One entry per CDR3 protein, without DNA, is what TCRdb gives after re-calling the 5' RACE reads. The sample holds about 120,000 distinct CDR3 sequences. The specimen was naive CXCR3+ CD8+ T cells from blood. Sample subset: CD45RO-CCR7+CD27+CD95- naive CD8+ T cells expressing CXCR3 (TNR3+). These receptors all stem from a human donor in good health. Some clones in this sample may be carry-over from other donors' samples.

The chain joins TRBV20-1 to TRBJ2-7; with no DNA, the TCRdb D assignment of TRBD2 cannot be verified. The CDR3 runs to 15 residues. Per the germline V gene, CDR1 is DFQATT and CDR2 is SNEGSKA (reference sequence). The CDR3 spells CSARSGRAEGCEQYF.

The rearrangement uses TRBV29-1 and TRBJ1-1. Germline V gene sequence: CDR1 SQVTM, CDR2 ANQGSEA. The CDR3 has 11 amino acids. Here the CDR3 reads CSPVVNTEAFF.

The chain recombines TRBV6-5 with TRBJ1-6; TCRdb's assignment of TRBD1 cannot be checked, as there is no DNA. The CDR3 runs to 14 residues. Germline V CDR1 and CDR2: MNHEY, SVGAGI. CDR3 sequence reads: CASTLQGYNSPLHF.

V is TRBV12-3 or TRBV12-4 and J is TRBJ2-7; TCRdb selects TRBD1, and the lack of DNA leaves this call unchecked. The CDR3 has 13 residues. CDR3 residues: CASSLGRAYEHYF.

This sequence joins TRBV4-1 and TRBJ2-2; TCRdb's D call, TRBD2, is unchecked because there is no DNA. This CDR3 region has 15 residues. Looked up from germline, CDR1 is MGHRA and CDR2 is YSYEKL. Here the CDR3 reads CASSPTGGSSGELFF.